This TCR beta chain was retrieved from a study of OX40 agonist ivuxolimab in advanced cancers. Study-wide findings and caveats: Normalized T-cell clonal expansion was also low in a subset of nonresponders. Compared with CD4+, CD8+ T cells on average had more expanded clones.

With regard to this clone: No antigen is known for it.

Clones were sequenced by immunoSEQ multiplex PCR, and TCRdb holds only the in-frame ones, with some missing. The repertoire has about 88,000 clones, roughly 85% of them found once; the top ten carry approximately 0.22%. The ends lost 9 bases at V and 4 bases at J; junction bases unmatched: 10. The length of the CDR3 is 14 residues. Germline V gives CDR1 MNHEY, CDR2 SMNVEV (reference sequence). This TCR derives from an adult with an advanced solid tumor such as melanoma, head and neck, liver or kidney cancer. The chain links TRBV27 to TRBJ2-3; the match to TRBD2 covers 7 bases. The sample here was CD4+ or CD8+ T cells sorted from blood, taken in a trial of the OX40 agonist ivuxolimab. This CDR3 is CASKRGLAADTQYF. The CDR3 DNA sequence: TGTGCCAGTAAGCGGGGATTGGCGGCAGATACGCAGTATTTT.